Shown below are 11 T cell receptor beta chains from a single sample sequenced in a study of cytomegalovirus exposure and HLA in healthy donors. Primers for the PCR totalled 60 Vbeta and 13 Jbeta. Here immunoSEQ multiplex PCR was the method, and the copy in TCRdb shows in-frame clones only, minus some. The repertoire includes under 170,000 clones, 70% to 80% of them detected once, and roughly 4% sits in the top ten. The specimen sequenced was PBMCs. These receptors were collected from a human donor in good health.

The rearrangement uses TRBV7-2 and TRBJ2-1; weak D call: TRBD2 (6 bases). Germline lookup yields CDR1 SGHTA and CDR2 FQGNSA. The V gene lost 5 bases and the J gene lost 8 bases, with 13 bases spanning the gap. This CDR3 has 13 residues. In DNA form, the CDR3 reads TGTGCCAGCAGCCAACGTTCGGGGGATGAGCAGTTCTTC. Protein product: CASSQRSGDEQFF.

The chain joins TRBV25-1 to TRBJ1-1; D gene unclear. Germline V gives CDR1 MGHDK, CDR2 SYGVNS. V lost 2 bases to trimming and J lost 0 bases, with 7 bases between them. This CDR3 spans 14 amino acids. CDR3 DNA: TGTGCCAGCAGTGAAATATCGGTGAACACTGAAGCTTTCTTT. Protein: CASSEISVNTEAFF. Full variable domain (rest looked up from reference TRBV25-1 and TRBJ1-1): EADIYQTPRYLVIGTGKKITLECSQTMGHDKMYWYQQDPGMELHLIHYSYGVNSTEKGDLSSESTVSRIRTEHFPLTLESARPSHTSQYLCASSEISVNTEAFFGQGTRLTVV.

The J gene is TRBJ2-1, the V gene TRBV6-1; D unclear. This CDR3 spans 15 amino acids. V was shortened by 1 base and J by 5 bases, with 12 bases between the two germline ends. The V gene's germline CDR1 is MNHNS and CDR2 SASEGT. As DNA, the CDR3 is TGTGCCAGCAGTGAAGATAATATGAGGAACAATGAGCAGTTCTTC. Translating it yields CASSEDNMRNNEQFF.

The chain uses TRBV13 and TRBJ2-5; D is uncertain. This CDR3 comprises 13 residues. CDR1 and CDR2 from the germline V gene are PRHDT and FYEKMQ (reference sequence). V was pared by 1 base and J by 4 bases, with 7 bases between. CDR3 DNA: TGTGCCAGCAGCTTAGACCCGGGAGAGACCCAGTACTTC. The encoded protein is CASSLDPGETQYF.

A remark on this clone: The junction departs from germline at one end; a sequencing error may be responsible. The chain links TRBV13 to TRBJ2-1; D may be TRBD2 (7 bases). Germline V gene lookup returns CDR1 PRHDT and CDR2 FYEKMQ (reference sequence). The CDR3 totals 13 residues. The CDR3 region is CASSLGGDNEQFF. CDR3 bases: TGTGCCAGCAGCCTGGGGGGGGACAACGAGCAGTTCTTC.

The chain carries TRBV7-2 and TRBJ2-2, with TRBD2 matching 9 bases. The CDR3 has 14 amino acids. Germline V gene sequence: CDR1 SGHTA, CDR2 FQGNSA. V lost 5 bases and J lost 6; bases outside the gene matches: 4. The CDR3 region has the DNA TGTGCCAGCAGCCCGGGACTAGCCGCCGGGGAGCTGTTTTTT. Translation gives CASSPGLAAGELFF.

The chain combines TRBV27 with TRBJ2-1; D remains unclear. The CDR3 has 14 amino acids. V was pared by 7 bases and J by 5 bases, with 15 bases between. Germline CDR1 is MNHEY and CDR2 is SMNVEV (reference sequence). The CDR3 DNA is TGTGCCAGCACCCCTATCGGAAGCGACAATGAGCAGTTCTTC. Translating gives CASTPIGSDNEQFF.

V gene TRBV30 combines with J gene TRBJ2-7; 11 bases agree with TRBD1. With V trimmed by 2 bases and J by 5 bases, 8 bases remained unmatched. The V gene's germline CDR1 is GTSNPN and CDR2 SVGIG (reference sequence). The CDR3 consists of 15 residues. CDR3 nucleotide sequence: TGTGCCTGGAGTTATGGGGGACAGGGGGGGGACGAGCAGTACTTC. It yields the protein CAWSYGGQGGDEQYF.

The DNA for the CDR3 is TGTGCCAGCGGATCCGGGACAGGGTATAACGAGCAGTACTTC. Amino acid sequence: CASGSGTGYNEQYF. The genes are TRBV28 and TRBJ2-7; 9 bases are shared with TRBD1. This CDR3 contains 14 residues. In germline, CDR1 is MDHEN, CDR2 SYDVKM. J was trimmed by 5 bases and V by 8 bases; bases with no gene match: 10.

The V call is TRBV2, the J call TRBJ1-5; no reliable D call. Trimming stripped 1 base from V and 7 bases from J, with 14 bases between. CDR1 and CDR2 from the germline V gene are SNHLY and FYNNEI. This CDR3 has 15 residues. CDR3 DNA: TGTGCCAGCAGTGAAGTGTGGGGTCGAGGGCAGCCCCAGCATTTT. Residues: CASSEVWGRGQPQHF.

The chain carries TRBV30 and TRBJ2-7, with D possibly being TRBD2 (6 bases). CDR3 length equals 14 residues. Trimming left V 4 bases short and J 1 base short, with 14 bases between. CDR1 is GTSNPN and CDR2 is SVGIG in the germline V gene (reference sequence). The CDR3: CAWNGGADSYEQYF. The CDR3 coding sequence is TGTGCCTGGAACGGAGGGGCGGATTCCTACGAGCAGTACTTC.